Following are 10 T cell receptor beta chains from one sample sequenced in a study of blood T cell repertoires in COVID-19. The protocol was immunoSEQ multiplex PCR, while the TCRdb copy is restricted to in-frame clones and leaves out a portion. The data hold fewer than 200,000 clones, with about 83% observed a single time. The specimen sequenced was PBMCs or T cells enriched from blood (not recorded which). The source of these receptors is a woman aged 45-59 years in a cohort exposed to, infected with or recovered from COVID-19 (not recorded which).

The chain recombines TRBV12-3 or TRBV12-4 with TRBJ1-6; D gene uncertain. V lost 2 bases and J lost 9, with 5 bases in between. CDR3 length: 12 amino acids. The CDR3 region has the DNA TGTGCCAGCAGTTTATTGCGTTCACCCCTCCACTTT. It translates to CASSLLRSPLHF.

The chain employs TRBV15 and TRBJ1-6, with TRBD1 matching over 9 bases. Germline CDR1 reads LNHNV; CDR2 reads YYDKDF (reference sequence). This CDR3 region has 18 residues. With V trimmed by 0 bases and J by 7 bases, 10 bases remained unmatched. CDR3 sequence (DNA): TGTGCCACCAGCAGAGATCGACCAGGACAGGGGACCAATTCACCCCTCCACTTT. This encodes CATSRDRPGQGTNSPLHF.

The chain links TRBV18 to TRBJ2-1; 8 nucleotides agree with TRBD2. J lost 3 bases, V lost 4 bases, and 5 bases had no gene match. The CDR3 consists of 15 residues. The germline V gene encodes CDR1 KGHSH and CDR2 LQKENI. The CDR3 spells CASSQLAADYNEQFF. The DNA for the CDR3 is TGTGCCAGCTCACAACTAGCGGCTGACTACAATGAGCAGTTCTTC.

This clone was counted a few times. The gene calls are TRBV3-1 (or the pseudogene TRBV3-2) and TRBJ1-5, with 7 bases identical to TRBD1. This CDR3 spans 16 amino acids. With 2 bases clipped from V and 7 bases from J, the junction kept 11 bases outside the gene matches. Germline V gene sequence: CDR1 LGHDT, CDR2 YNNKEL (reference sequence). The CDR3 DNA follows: TGTGCCAGCAGCCAAACCAACGTACAGGGGATCCAGCCCCAGCATTTT. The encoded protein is CASSQTNVQGIQPQHF.

The CDR3 protein is CASSPGLAPPGTQYF. CDR3 bases: TGTGCCAGCAGTCCGGGACTAGCTCCCCCCGGGACCCAGTACTTC. V is TRBV2 and J is TRBJ2-5; 9 bases line up with TRBD2. This CDR3 spans 15 amino acids. The trim removed 5 bases at V and 7 bases at J, leaving 11 bases unmatched. The germline gives CDR1 SNHLY, CDR2 FYNNEI.

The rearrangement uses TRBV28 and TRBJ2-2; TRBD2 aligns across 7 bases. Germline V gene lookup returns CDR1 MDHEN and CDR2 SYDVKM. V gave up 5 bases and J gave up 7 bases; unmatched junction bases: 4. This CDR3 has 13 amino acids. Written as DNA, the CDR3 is TGTGCCAGCAGTGGACGGGAGGACGGGGAGCTGTTTTTT. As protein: CASSGREDGELFF.

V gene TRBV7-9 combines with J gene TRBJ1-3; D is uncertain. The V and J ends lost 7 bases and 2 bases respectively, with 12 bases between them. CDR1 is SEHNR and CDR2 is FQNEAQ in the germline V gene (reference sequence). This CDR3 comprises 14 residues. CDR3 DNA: TGTGCCAGCACCCAGGCAGGCACTGGAAACACCATATATTTT. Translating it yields CASTQAGTGNTIYF.

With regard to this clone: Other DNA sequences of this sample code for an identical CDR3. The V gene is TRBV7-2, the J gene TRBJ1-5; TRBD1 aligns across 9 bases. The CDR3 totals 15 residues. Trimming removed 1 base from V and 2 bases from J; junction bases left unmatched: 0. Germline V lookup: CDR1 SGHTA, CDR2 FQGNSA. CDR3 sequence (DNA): TGTGCCAGCAGCTTAGGGGACAGGGGCAATCAGCCCCAGCATTTT. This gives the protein CASSLGDRGNQPQHF.

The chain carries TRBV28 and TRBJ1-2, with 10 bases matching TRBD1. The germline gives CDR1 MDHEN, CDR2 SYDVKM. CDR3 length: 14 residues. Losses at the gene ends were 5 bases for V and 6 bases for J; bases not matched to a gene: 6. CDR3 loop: CASSLSGTGDGYTF. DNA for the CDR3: TGTGCCAGCAGTCTCTCCGGGACAGGGGATGGCTACACCTTC.

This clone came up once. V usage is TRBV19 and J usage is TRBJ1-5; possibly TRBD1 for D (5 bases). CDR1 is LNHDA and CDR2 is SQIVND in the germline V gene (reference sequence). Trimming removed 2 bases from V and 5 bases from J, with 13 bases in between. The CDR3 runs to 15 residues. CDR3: CASSIPRALDQPQHF. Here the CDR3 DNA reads TGTGCCAGTAGTATACCCAGGGCATTGGATCAGCCCCAGCATTTT.